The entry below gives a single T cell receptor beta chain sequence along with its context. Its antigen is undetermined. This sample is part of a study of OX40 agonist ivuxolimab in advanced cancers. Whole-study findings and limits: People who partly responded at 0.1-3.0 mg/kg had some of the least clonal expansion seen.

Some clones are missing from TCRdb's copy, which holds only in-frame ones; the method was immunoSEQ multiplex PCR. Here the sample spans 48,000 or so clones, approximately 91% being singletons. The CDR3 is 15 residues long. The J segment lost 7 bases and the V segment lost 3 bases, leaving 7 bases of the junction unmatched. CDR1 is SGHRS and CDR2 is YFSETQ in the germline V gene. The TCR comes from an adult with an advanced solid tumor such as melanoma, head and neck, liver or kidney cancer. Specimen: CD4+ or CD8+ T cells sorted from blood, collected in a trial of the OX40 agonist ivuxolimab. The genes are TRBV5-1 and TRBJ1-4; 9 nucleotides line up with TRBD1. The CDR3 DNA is TGCGCCAGCAGCTCGATGGGACAGGGCCTTGAAAAACTGTTTTTT. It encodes CASSSMGQGLEKLFF.